Sequencing of this TCR beta chain was carried out in a study of cytomegalovirus exposure and HLA in healthy donors. Points from the study as a whole: Reports indicate that TCR beta sequences accurately predicted the HLA-A and HLA-B alleles of most subjects. There were about 160 TCR beta chains listed as cytomegalovirus-associated.

Details on this clone: The target antigen is unknown.

From germline, CDR1 is SGHTA and CDR2 FQGNSA. The V end was cut by 0 bases, the J end by 4 bases, with 9 bases between. The CDR3 covers 14 residues. 13 Jbeta primers and 60 Vbeta primers were used for the PCR. Sequencing was performed with immunoSEQ multiplex PCR; in TCRdb, only in-frame clones are kept and a portion is missing. The sample lists under 250,000 clones, more than 75% occurring once. Sequenced: PBMCs. The clonotype comes from a woman aged 40-49 years in good health and CMV-seronegative. This chain uses TRBV7-2 with TRBJ1-2; no reliable D call. CDR3 residues: CASSLAAQPYGYTF. CDR3 DNA: TGTGCCAGCAGCTTAGCGGCACAGCCCTATGGCTACACCTTC.